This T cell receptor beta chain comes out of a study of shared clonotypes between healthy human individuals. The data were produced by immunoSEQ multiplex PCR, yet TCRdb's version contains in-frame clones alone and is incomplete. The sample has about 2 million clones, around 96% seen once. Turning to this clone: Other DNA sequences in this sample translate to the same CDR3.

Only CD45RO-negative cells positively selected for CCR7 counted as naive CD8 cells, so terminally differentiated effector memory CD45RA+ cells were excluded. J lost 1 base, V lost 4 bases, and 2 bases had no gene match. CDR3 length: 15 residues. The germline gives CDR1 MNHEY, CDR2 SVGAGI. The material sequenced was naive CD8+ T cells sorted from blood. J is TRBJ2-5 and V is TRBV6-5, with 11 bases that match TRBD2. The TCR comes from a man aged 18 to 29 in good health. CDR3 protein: CASSLAGGSQETQYF. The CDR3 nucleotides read TGTGCCAGCAGTTTAGCGGGAGGGAGCCAAGAGACCCAGTACTTC.